The 17 T cell receptor beta chains given below trace back to one sample, sequenced in a study of CD8+ T cells in alopecia areata. Treatment noted: oral pan-JAK inhibitor, 5-10 mg twice daily. The sequencing template was cDNA reverse transcribed from extracted RNA. Here immunoSEQ multiplex PCR was the method, and the copy in TCRdb shows in-frame clones only, minus some. The repertoire has around 200,000 clones, roughly 50% of them found once; the top ten carry 10% to 15%. The starting material was CD8+ T cells sorted from blood, obtained at week 24, from a patient treated with tofacitinib. The origin of the receptors is a human donor with alopecia areata.

This chain links TRBV15 with TRBJ2-1; D not resolved. Germline loops: CDR1 LNHNV, CDR2 YYDKDF (reference sequence). Trimming shortened V by 0 bases and J by 0 bases, and 6 bases separated the two germline ends. CDR3 size: 15 residues. In DNA form, the CDR3 reads TGTGCCACCAGCAGAGAAGGCACCTCCTACAATGAGCAGTTCTTC. Amino acid sequence: CATSREGTSYNEQFF. Drawing the rest from reference TRBV15 and TRBJ2-1, the complete variable domain is DAMVIQNPRYQVTQFGKPVTLSCSQTLNHNVMYWYQQKSSQAPKLLFHYYDKDFNNEADTPDNFQSRRPNTSFCFLDIRSPGLGDTAMYLCATSREGTSYNEQFFGPGTRLTVL.

This clone has more than one count but fewer than ten. The rearrangement uses TRBV6-5 and TRBJ1-1, with D maybe TRBD1 (6 bases). Germline loops: CDR1 MNHEY, CDR2 SVGAGI. Trimming took off 6 bases at V and 2 bases at J, with 16 bases between the two ends. CDR3 length equals 15 residues. CDR3 sequence (DNA): TGTGCCAGCAGCAAGAAGGGACAAACCAACACTGAAGCTTTCTTT. It encodes CASSKKGQTNTEAFF.

The gene calls are TRBV30 and TRBJ2-7; 8 nucleotides agree with TRBD1. The trim removed 0 bases at V and 4 bases at J, leaving 2 bases unmatched. The CDR3 has 13 residues. The germline gives CDR1 GTSNPN, CDR2 SVGIG (reference sequence). CDR3 in amino acids: CAWSVRDRYEQYF. The CDR3, as DNA: TGTGCCTGGAGTGTCCGGGACAGGTACGAGCAGTACTTC.

This clone was seen only a few times. The chain links TRBV7-9 to TRBJ2-5; D may be TRBD1 or TRBD2 (5 bases each). Between the trimmed V and J ends, which lost 7 bases and 0 bases, there was a span of 15 bases. This CDR3 region has 15 residues. The germline V gene has CDR1 SEHNR and CDR2 FQNEAQ (reference sequence). CDR3 in DNA: TGTGCCAGCACCCATCGCAGAGGGGACCAAGAGACCCAGTACTTC. Translating it yields CASTHRRGDQETQYF.

This clone was seen once. This sequence joins TRBV6-5 and TRBJ1-1; 7 positions match TRBD1. The CDR3 consists of 14 residues. Germline V gives CDR1 MNHEY, CDR2 SVGAGI. Trimming removed 6 bases from V and 1 base from J; junction bases left unmatched: 5. Here the CDR3 DNA reads TGTGCCAGCAGGTTGACAGGGCGGAACACTGAAGCTTTCTTT. It yields the protein CASRLTGRNTEAFF.

This rearrangement joins TRBV6-5 to TRBJ1-2; D is uncertain. With 2 bases removed from V and 7 bases from J, the gap between germline ends came to 17 bases. Germline V gene lookup returns CDR1 MNHEY and CDR2 SVGAGI. The CDR3 sequence is 15 residues long. CDR3: CASSYGQSPYGGYTF. The CDR3, as DNA: TGTGCCAGCAGTTACGGGCAGTCCCCCTATGGTGGCTACACCTTC.

In DNA, the CDR3 is TGTGCCAGCAGCTTTGGGGGGACGACTGAAGCTTTCTTT. This codes for CASSFGGTTEAFF. The rearrangement joins TRBV5-6 to TRBJ1-1; weak D call: TRBD1 (5 bases). Germline loops: CDR1 SGHDT, CDR2 YYEEEE. The CDR3 runs to 13 residues. Trimming took off 2 bases at V and 5 bases at J, with 10 bases between the two ends.

This chain uses TRBV29-1 with TRBJ1-2; 8 bases are a match to TRBD1. V gave up 0 bases and J gave up 4 bases; unmatched junction bases: 4. Germline V gene data show CDR1 as SQVTM and CDR2 as ANQGSEA. This CDR3 contains 14 residues. In DNA form, the CDR3 reads TGCAGCGTTGAAGATATTGGGACAGGCTATGGCTACACCTTC. This codes for CSVEDIGTGYGYTF.

This clone appeared a few times. The chain combines TRBV27 with TRBJ2-1; D call uncertain. V dropped 2 bases and J dropped 4 bases, with 12 bases sitting between them. This CDR3 has 15 residues. Germline V gene sequence: CDR1 MNHEY, CDR2 SMNVEV (reference sequence). CDR3 loop: CASSLGRTPYNEQFF. CDR3 DNA sequence: TGTGCCAGCAGTTTAGGCCGCACCCCTTACAATGAGCAGTTCTTC.

The chain uses TRBV6-6 and TRBJ1-2, with TRBD1 as a possible D gene (5 bases). Germline V lookup: CDR1 MNHNY, CDR2 SVGAGI (reference sequence). V lost 6 bases and J lost 1, with 9 bases in between. This CDR3 has 13 residues. The CDR3: CASSQDNNYGYTF. The CDR3 DNA sequence: TGTGCCAGCAGCCAGGACAATAACTATGGCTACACCTTC.

The sample holds a few counts of this clone. This chain connects TRBV9 to TRBJ2-1; the match to TRBD2 covers 9 bases. Trimming cost V 0 bases and J 8 bases; bases outside gene matches: 6. Germline CDR1 SGDLS, CDR2 YYNGEE. CDR3 length: 15 residues. The CDR3 spells CASSVEGGGADEQFF. The DNA of the CDR3 is TGTGCCAGCAGCGTAGAAGGCGGGGGGGCGGATGAGCAGTTCTTC.

This clone showed up just a few times. J is TRBJ2-1 and V is TRBV7-9, with D possibly being TRBD1 or TRBD2 (5 bases each). The V gene lost 1 base and the J gene lost 9 bases, with 13 bases spanning the gap. Per germline, CDR1 SEHNR and CDR2 FQNEAQ (reference sequence). The CDR3 consists of 14 residues. In nucleotides, the CDR3 is TGTGCCAGCAGCTTAGTTGGGGGTGACCCTGAGCAGTTCTTC. Translating gives CASSLVGGDPEQFF.

This clone was picked up one time. Additional DNA sequences in this sample encode the identical CDR3. V usage is TRBV2 and J usage is TRBJ2-7; 8 bases are a match to TRBD1. Germline trimming cut 7 bases from V and 0 bases from J; bases unmatched to any gene: 2. CDR1 and CDR2 (germline): SNHLY, FYNNEI. This CDR3 contains 13 residues. CDR3: CASTDRGSYEQYF. CDR3 sequence (DNA): TGTGCCAGCACCGACAGGGGCTCCTACGAGCAGTACTTC.

This clone came up a few times. This chain uses TRBV29-1 with TRBJ2-1; 12 nucleotides agree with TRBD2. CDR3 length: 15 residues. From germline, CDR1 is SQVTM and CDR2 ANQGSEA. V was pared by 6 bases and J by 7 bases, with 10 bases of the junction left unmatched. The CDR3 region has the DNA TGCAGCGTCAAAGGACTAGCGGGGAAGGTTAATGAGCAGTTCTTC. Its protein product is CSVKGLAGKVNEQFF.

This clone has just one count. The chain joins TRBV6-5 to TRBJ1-2; 12 bases fit TRBD1. The CDR3 has 15 amino acids. With V trimmed by 6 bases and J by 2 bases, 4 bases remained unmatched. The germline V gene has CDR1 MNHEY and CDR2 SVGAGI. In DNA form, the CDR3 reads TGTGCCAGCAGCTTGGGGACAGGGGGCAACTATGGCTACACCTTC. As protein: CASSLGTGGNYGYTF.

The chain has TRBV4-1 and TRBJ2-5; perhaps TRBD1 as D (5 bases). This CDR3 is 12 amino acids long. The V gene's germline CDR1 is MGHRA and CDR2 YSYEKL. Trimming shortened V by 5 bases and J by 4 bases, and 8 bases separated the two germline ends. This chain's CDR3 is CASSSGPETQYF. For the CDR3, the DNA is TGCGCCAGCAGCTCAGGGCCAGAGACCCAGTACTTC.

This chain connects TRBV29-1 to TRBJ1-2; the match to TRBD1 covers 7 bases. The CDR3 totals 16 residues. Germline lookup yields CDR1 SQVTM and CDR2 ANQGSEA. V lost 5 bases, J lost 0 bases, and 12 bases stayed unmatched. CDR3 sequence (DNA): TGCAGCGTTCCGGACAGGCGGGCCCCGACTAACTATGGCTACACCTTC. Translated, it gives CSVPDRRAPTNYGYTF.